Shown below are 18 T cell receptor beta chains from a single sample sequenced in a study of blood T cells in healthy people across ages. The authors ran a second PCR of 7 to 11 cycles using a sample-barcoded 5' primer and a J-beta primer mix. TCRdb processed the 5' RACE reads anew with MiXCR; each CDR3 protein has one entry. The data show approximately 830,000 distinct CDR3 sequences, 62% seen once. The sample comprised blood. The receptor source for this set is a man aged 25-45 years in good health.

The chain is built from TRBV5-1 and TRBJ2-1, with D possibly TRBD1 on 5 matching bases. The CDR3 is made up of 12 amino acids. V was shortened by 0 bases and J by 9 bases, with 7 bases between the two germline ends. Germline lookup yields CDR1 SGHRS and CDR2 YFSETQ. The DNA of the CDR3 is TGCGCCAGCAGCTTGGAAAGGGGTGAGCAGTTCTTC. It encodes CASSLERGEQFF.

The chain employs TRBV3-1 and TRBJ2-7; D unresolved. Germline V CDR1 and CDR2: LGHDT, YNNKEL (reference sequence). The V and J ends lost 0 bases and 7 bases respectively, with 4 bases between them. The CDR3 has 11 amino acids. Written as DNA, the CDR3 is TGTGCCAGCAGCCAAGATTGGGAGCAGTACTTC. Encoded protein: CASSQDWEQYF.

There are a few counts of this clonotype. J is TRBJ2-7 and V is TRBV4-3; TRBD2 matches at 12 bases. Trimming removed 0 bases from V and 2 bases from J; junction bases left unmatched: 2. Germline V gene lookup returns CDR1 LGHNA and CDR2 YSLEER. The CDR3 has 16 residues. The CDR3 loop is CASSQEPSGGAYEQYF. In DNA, the CDR3 is TGCGCCAGCAGCCAAGAGCCTAGCGGGGGGGCCTACGAGCAGTACTTC.

V is TRBV6-5 and J is TRBJ2-7; 11 bases map to TRBD2. This CDR3 has 15 amino acids. Germline trimming cut 5 bases from V and 2 bases from J; bases unmatched to any gene: 5. Per the germline V gene, CDR1 is MNHEY and CDR2 is SVGAGI. CDR3 nucleotide sequence: TGTGCCAGCAGTGTAGGGACTAGCGGTACCTACGAGCAGTACTTC. This gives the protein CASSVGTSGTYEQYF.

The gene calls are TRBV7-2 and TRBJ2-6; 12 bases line up with TRBD1. This CDR3 has 18 amino acids. Germline V gives CDR1 SGHTA, CDR2 FQGNSA. The J segment lost 2 bases and the V segment lost 4 bases, leaving 6 bases of the junction unmatched. The CDR3 here is CASSSQGTGGAGANVLTF. The CDR3, as DNA: TGTGCCAGCAGCTCCCAGGGGACAGGGGGCGCTGGGGCCAACGTCCTGACTTTC.

This clonotype came up a few times. The chain links TRBV19 to TRBJ2-3; TRBD1 matches at 7 bases. V lost 6 bases and J lost 2; bases outside the gene matches: 11. From germline, CDR1 is LNHDA and CDR2 SQIVND (reference sequence). The CDR3 length is 16 residues. The CDR3 nucleotides read TGTGCCAGTAGCCGTCGACAGGGTGCTTCCACAGATACGCAGTATTTT. Amino acids: CASSRRQGASTDTQYF.

This clonotype was picked up many times. The CDR3 sequence: CASSQRGGLHNEQFF. As DNA, the CDR3 is TGTGCCAGCAGCCAGCGGGGGGGCCTTCACAATGAGCAGTTCTTC. V is TRBV7-9 and J is TRBJ2-1, with 10 bases fitting TRBD2. V trimming: 5 bases; J trimming: 5 bases; junction bases outside the gene matches: 6. This CDR3 has 15 residues. The germline CDR1 and CDR2 sequences are SEHNR and FQNEAQ (reference sequence).

The CDR3 DNA follows: TGCAGCTGTACTCGGGGTCTCGTCGATGAGCAGTTCTTC. Protein sequence: CSCTRGLVDEQFF. This chain joins TRBV20-1 and TRBJ2-1; a possible D gene is TRBD2 (5 bases). Germline CDR1 DFQATT, CDR2 SNEGSKA (reference sequence). This CDR3 comprises 13 residues.

The V gene is TRBV28, the J gene TRBJ2-4; D is perhaps TRBD2 (6 bases). Judging by the DNA end, TRBJ2-5 fits better; the J call may be wrong. The CDR3 is 14 amino acids. Germline V lookup: CDR1 MDHEN, CDR2 SYDVKM. CDR3 region: CASNPPRGQETQYF. Written as DNA, the CDR3 is TGTGCCAGCAATCCCCCTCGGGGGCAAGAGACCCAGTACTTC.

This clonotype was observed once. The chain carries TRBV4-1 and TRBJ2-7; D is perhaps TRBD2 (7 bases). The CDR3 length is 17 residues. V lost 2 bases and J 5 bases, leaving 22 bases between the germline ends. Germline CDR1 MGHRA, CDR2 YSYEKL. CDR3 bases: TGCGCCAGCAGCCAATTAACAGGGCCGGGGGGAAACGACGAGCAGTACTTC. Amino acid sequence: CASSQLTGPGGNDEQYF.

The CDR3 coding sequence is TGTGCCACCAGCAGAGAACGGGACGGCTACAACGAGCAGTACTTC. This sequence encodes CATSRERDGYNEQYF. The chain couples TRBV15 to TRBJ2-7; D is tentatively TRBD1 or TRBD2 (5 bases each). V lost 0 bases and J 5 bases, leaving 14 bases between the germline ends. CDR3 length: 15 amino acids. Germline values: CDR1 LNHNV, CDR2 YYDKDF (reference sequence).

This clonotype was counted between two and nine times. V is TRBV7-2 and J is TRBJ2-3, with D uncertain. Germline V CDR1 and CDR2: SGHTA, FQGNSA. V lost 3 bases and J lost 2, with 12 bases in between. This CDR3 is built from 15 residues. The CDR3 region is CASSFPGSITDTQYF. The CDR3 nucleotides read TGTGCCAGCAGCTTTCCAGGCTCGATCACAGATACGCAGTATTTT.

A note on this clonotype: The junction departs from germline at one end; a sequencing error may be responsible. The gene calls are TRBV5-1 and TRBJ2-7; no definite D call. This CDR3 comprises 13 residues. Per germline, CDR1 SGHRS and CDR2 YFSETQ. This CDR3 is CASGFSGPYEQYF. CDR3 DNA: TGCGCCAGCGGCTTTTCCGGTCCCTACGAGCAGTACTTC.

The chain employs TRBV7-8 and TRBJ1-6; no clear D gene. The CDR3 is 15 residues long. The V gene lost 2 bases and the J gene lost 10 bases, with 15 bases spanning the gap. Germline V gives CDR1 SGHVS, CDR2 FQNEAQ. This chain's CDR3 is CASSLSGNFGSPLHF. The CDR3, as DNA: TGTGCCAGCAGCTTATCCGGGAATTTTGGATCACCCCTCCACTTT.

The chain has TRBV20-1 and TRBJ1-2; a weak D match, TRBD1 (5 bases). Germline assignment: CDR1 DFQATT and CDR2 SNEGSKA (reference sequence). The germline V and J ends were trimmed by 0 bases and 1 base, with 15 bases remaining between them. The CDR3 has 16 residues. The CDR3 coding sequence is TGCAGTGCTAGAGATCGCTTTCGCCAGGGTAACTATGGCTACACCTTC. This gives the protein CSARDRFRQGNYGYTF.

Only one count was recorded for this clonotype. In nucleotides, the CDR3 is TGCAGTGCTACGGACAGCAATCAGCCCCAGCATTTT. As protein: CSATDSNQPQHF. V usage is TRBV20-1 and J usage is TRBJ1-5, with D unresolved. Germline assignment: CDR1 DFQATT and CDR2 SNEGSKA (reference sequence). V was clipped by 4 bases and J by 1 base, with 5 bases between them. The CDR3 has 12 residues.

This clonotype has just a few counts. V and J are TRBV15 and TRBJ2-5; D ambiguous. The CDR3 is made up of 13 amino acids. Trimming left V 0 bases short and J 1 base short, with 3 bases between. Germline V gene sequence: CDR1 LNHNV, CDR2 YYDKDF (reference sequence). CDR3 loop: CATSRDLQETQYF. The CDR3 bases are TGTGCCACCAGCAGAGATCTCCAAGAGACCCAGTACTTC.

This chain connects TRBV7-8 to TRBJ2-5, with a possible D match to TRBD2 (6 bases). CDR3 length equals 15 residues. Trimming removed 5 bases at V and 1 base at J, with 14 bases between. Germline values: CDR1 SGHVS, CDR2 FQNEAQ. The DNA of the CDR3 is TGTGCCAGCAGCCCAATGGGCGGGGCCCAAGAGACCCAGTACTTC. This codes for CASSPMGGAQETQYF.